One sample yielded the 19 T cell receptor beta chains listed below, sequenced in a study of blood T cell repertoires in COVID-19. Generated by immunoSEQ multiplex PCR, the TCRdb table keeps only in-frame clones and is missing some. In the table there are tens of thousands of clones, about four fifths of which are singletons. Sequencing was carried out using peripheral blood. Every receptor here comes from a woman at least 80 years old with acute or convalescent COVID-19.

The V and J genes are TRBV1 and TRBJ2-3; the DNA was not compared with TRBD2, the D call given in the table. TRBV1 is classified as a pseudogene. The CDR3 has 18 amino acids. The CDR3 region has the DNA TGCACCAGCAGCCAAGATGGCCGTACAGAGCGGGGGTCAGATACGCAGTATTTT. This sequence encodes CTSSQDGRTERGSDTQYF.

The CDR3 coding sequence is TGTGCCAGCAGGCCCGGGACAGCGAACACTGAAGCTTTCTTT. As protein: CASRPGTANTEAFF. This chain joins TRBV6-5 and TRBJ1-1, with 7 bases fitting TRBD1. The junction had 5 bases not matched to a gene; V was cut back by 6 bases and J by 1 base. From germline, CDR1 is MNHEY and CDR2 SVGAGI. The CDR3 is made up of 14 amino acids.

The chain uses TRBV7-9 and TRBJ2-1, with D tentatively TRBD1 (6 bases). CDR1 is SEHNR and CDR2 is FQNEAQ in the germline V gene (reference sequence). The CDR3 length is 12 residues. V gave up 7 bases and J gave up 7 bases, with 11 bases separating them. The DNA for the CDR3 is TGTGCCAGCACCTTCGACAGGAATGAGCAGTTCTTC. Translating gives CASTFDRNEQFF.

The CDR3 DNA sequence: TGTGCCAGTAACGGACAGGGGTCCTCTAACTATGGCTACACCTTC. Translation: CASNGQGSSNYGYTF. The chain recombines TRBV19 with TRBJ1-2; 9 bases match TRBD1. V was pared by 7 bases and J by 0 bases, with 6 bases of the junction left unmatched. The germline V gene encodes CDR1 LNHDA and CDR2 SQIVND (reference sequence). CDR3 length: 15 amino acids.

The chain has TRBV12-3 or TRBV12-4 and TRBJ1-2; D call uncertain. Trimming took 4 bases from V and 5 from J, leaving 11 bases between them. This CDR3 comprises 13 residues. The CDR3 nucleotides read TGTGCCAGCAGTTCCGACACCCAGTATGGCTACACCTTC. It is translated as CASSSDTQYGYTF.

This clone was detected only a few times. The chain is built from TRBV6-5 and TRBJ1-1, with 7 bases fitting TRBD1. Germline values: CDR1 MNHEY, CDR2 SVGAGI. The CDR3 totals 13 residues. Trimming removed 2 bases from V and 3 bases from J; junction bases left unmatched: 0. The CDR3 reads CASSYDRDTEAFF. In DNA form, the CDR3 reads TGTGCCAGCAGTTACGACAGGGACACTGAAGCTTTCTTT.

V usage is TRBV11-3 and J usage is TRBJ2-3, with no clear D. Deletions cut 1 base from V and 4 bases from J, with 15 bases between. The CDR3 runs to 16 residues. CDR1 is SGHNT, CDR2 YENEEA, per germline. The CDR3 loop reads CASSLGSPMSADTQYF. In nucleotides, the CDR3 is TGTGCCAGCAGCTTAGGAAGTCCGATGAGTGCAGATACGCAGTATTTT.

Details on this clone: Its ends do not fully match the called genes, so a read error is possible. In nucleotides, the CDR3 is TGTGCCAGCCGTGATAGAGGGAACAATCAGCCCCAGCATTTT. Translation: CASRDRGNNQPQHF. This rearrangement joins TRBV6-1 to TRBJ1-5; D not certain. The V gene's germline CDR1 is MNHNS and CDR2 SASEGT. The CDR3 sequence is 14 residues long.

J is TRBJ1-4 and V is TRBV5-1; 9 positions agree with TRBD1. The CDR3 extends over 17 amino acids. Germline trimming cut 4 bases from V and 0 bases from J; bases unmatched to any gene: 7. CDR1 and CDR2 (germline): SGHRS, YFSETQ. The CDR3 DNA reads as TGCGCCAGCAGCGATAGGGACAGGGAATCAACTAATGAAAAACTGTTTTTT. It is translated as CASSDRDRESTNEKLFF.

The chain joins TRBV2 to TRBJ1-4; D is perhaps TRBD1 (6 bases). From germline, CDR1 is SNHLY and CDR2 FYNNEI. Trimming pared 1 base from V and 8 bases from J, leaving 14 bases between. The CDR3 sequence is 15 residues long. The CDR3 loop is CASSEVQGREEKLFF. For the CDR3, the DNA is TGTGCCAGCAGTGAAGTTCAGGGGCGGGAGGAAAAACTGTTTTTT.

This clone was recorded once. The V and J genes are TRBV5-5 and TRBJ2-5; possibly TRBD2 for D (6 bases). V lost 6 bases and J 4 bases, leaving 22 bases between the germline ends. The length of the CDR3 is 16 residues. From germline, CDR1 is SGHKS and CDR2 YYEKEE (reference sequence). In DNA, the CDR3 is TGTGCCAGCACCATCCTTACACCGGGAGCGGGAGAGACCCAGTACTTC. Its translation is CASTILTPGAGETQYF.

The V call is TRBV5-6, the J call TRBJ2-7, with 8 bases that match TRBD1. This CDR3 spans 13 amino acids. Unmatched junction bases numbered 5, after V lost 3 bases and J lost 6 bases. CDR1 is SGHDT, CDR2 YYEEEE, per germline. DNA for the CDR3: TGTGCCAGCAGCTCAGGGACAGGCCTCGAGCAGTACTTC. Protein sequence: CASSSGTGLEQYF. The full variable domain, its missing parts supplied by reference TRBV5-6 and TRBJ2-7, is DAGVTQSPTHLIKTRGQQVTLRCSPKSGHDTVSWYQQALGQGPQFIFQYYEEEERQRGNFPDRFSGHQFPNYSSELNVNALLLGDSALYLCASSSGTGLEQYFGPGTRLTVT.

The chain carries TRBV5-1 and TRBJ2-3; D unresolved. This CDR3 is 15 amino acids long. V lost 0 bases, J lost 0 bases, and 8 bases lay in between. Germline-derived CDR1 and CDR2 are SGHRS and YFSETQ. The CDR3 bases are TGCGCCAGCAGCTTGGTCGGTTTGAGCACAGATACGCAGTATTTT. Residues: CASSLVGLSTDTQYF.

The chain has TRBV6-5 and TRBJ2-1, with 9 bases matching TRBD2. Germline values: CDR1 MNHEY, CDR2 SVGAGI. The CDR3 consists of 15 residues. V dropped 6 bases and J dropped 3; count of bases not matched to a gene: 6. The CDR3 nucleotides read TGTGCCAGCAGGGGAAGCGGGGGGAGCTACAATGAGCAGTTCTTC. Protein product: CASRGSGGSYNEQFF.

The rearrangement joins TRBV7-2 to TRBJ1-2, with D possibly matching TRBD1 (5 bases). V lost 5 bases to trimming and J lost 4 bases, with 14 bases between them. CDR3 size: 14 residues. Germline V gene sequence: CDR1 SGHTA, CDR2 FQGNSA. This CDR3 reads CASSAPQGTYGYTF. CDR3 DNA sequence: TGTGCCAGCAGCGCCCCCCAGGGTACCTATGGCTACACCTTC. The variable domain in full, completed from reference TRBV7-2 and TRBJ1-2, reads GAGVSQSPSNKVTEKGKDVELRCDPISGHTALYWYRQSLGQGLEFLIYFQGNSAPDKSGLPSDRFSAERTGGSVSTLTIQRTQQEDSAVYLCASSAPQGTYGYTFGSGTRLTVV.

This clone was seen once. The chain has TRBV7-6 and TRBJ1-4; weak D call: TRBD1 (5 bases). The CDR3 extends over 15 amino acids. The V end was cut by 5 bases, the J end by 8 bases, with 18 bases between. CDR1 and CDR2 (germline): SGHVS, FNYEAQ. CDR3 amino acids: CASSLGASLYEKLFF. The CDR3, as DNA: TGTGCCAGCAGCCTTGGGGCGTCTTTATACGAAAAACTGTTTTTT. The whole variable domain, filled in from reference TRBV7-6 and TRBJ1-4, reads GAGVSQSPRYKVTKRGQDVALRCDPISGHVSLYWYRQALGQGPEFLTYFNYEAQQDKSGLPNDRFSAERPEGSISTLTIQRTEQRDSAMYRCASSLGASLYEKLFFGSGTQLSVL.

The V gene is TRBV7-3, the J gene TRBJ2-7, with D possibly TRBD2 on 7 matching bases. With 5 bases removed from V and 2 bases from J, the gap between germline ends came to 16 bases. Germline-derived CDR1 and CDR2 are SGHTA and FQGTGA. The CDR3 loop spans 15 amino acids. CDR3 loop: CASSQGGVGTYEQYF. The DNA of the CDR3 is TGTGCCAGCAGCCAAGGGGGGGTAGGGACCTACGAGCAGTACTTC.

This chain connects TRBV7-2 to TRBJ1-4; a weak D match, TRBD1 (6 bases). V lost 0 bases and J 2 bases, leaving 7 bases between the germline ends. The CDR3 has 15 residues. The germline gives CDR1 SGHTA, CDR2 FQGNSA. The CDR3 region is CASSLARGTNEKLFF. The DNA for the CDR3 is TGTGCCAGCAGCTTAGCGAGGGGGACTAATGAAAAACTGTTTTTT. Full variable domain (remainder filled in from reference TRBV7-2 and TRBJ1-4): GAGVSQSPSNKVTEKGKDVELRCDPISGHTALYWYRQSLGQGLEFLIYFQGNSAPDKSGLPSDRFSAERTGGSVSTLTIQRTQQEDSAVYLCASSLARGTNEKLFFGSGTQLSVL.

CDR3 sequence: CASSLTSGGTDTQYF. CDR3 DNA sequence: TGTGCCAGCAGCCTGACTAGCGGGGGCACAGATACGCAGTATTTT. V is TRBV3-1 (or the pseudogene TRBV3-2) and J is TRBJ2-3; 11 positions agree with TRBD2. Per germline, CDR1 LGHDT and CDR2 YNNKEL (reference sequence). The ends lost 4 bases at V and 1 base at J; junction bases unmatched: 1. The CDR3 extends over 15 amino acids.